Listed here are 23 T cell receptor beta chains from one sample, sequenced in a study of T-cell reconstitution after alpha-beta-depleted transplantation in children. Unique molecular identifiers were incorporated into the prepared TCRbeta library. Via MiXCR, TCRdb re-called the PCR reads, giving one row per CDR3 protein. The repertoire has hundreds of thousands of distinct CDR3 sequences, approximately 32% of them found once; the top ten carry more than 2%. This material consisted of PBMCs from the stem cell graft donor, taken from the stem cell graft. Receptors were obtained from a human donor who donated a stem cell graft to a child with aplastic anemia.

The J gene is TRBJ2-2, the V gene TRBV27; maybe TRBD1 (6 bases). The CDR3 covers 18 residues. Deletions cut 2 bases from V and 3 bases from J, with 19 bases between. Germline V gene lookup returns CDR1 MNHEY and CDR2 SMNVEV (reference sequence). The CDR3 coding sequence is TGTGCCAGCAGTTTAGTAGGGCGGGCAGGGGCCTACACCGGGGAGCTGTTTTTT. Its protein is CASSLVGRAGAYTGELFF.

V gene TRBV7-9 combines with J gene TRBJ1-5; 8 positions agree with TRBD1. Germline loops: CDR1 SEHNR, CDR2 FQNEAQ (reference sequence). The CDR3 has 16 residues. Trimming at V came to 4 bases and at J to 2 bases, leaving 7 bases not matched to a gene. As DNA, the CDR3 is TGTGCCAGCAGCTCCCAGGGGGCTGGGGGCAATCAGCCCCAGCATTTT. Amino acid sequence: CASSSQGAGGNQPQHF.

Note on this clonotype: A read error may produce the germline difference seen at one junction end. The chain recombines TRBV6-2 or TRBV6-3 with TRBJ2-1, with 8 nucleotides matching TRBD2. Per germline, CDR1 MNHEY and CDR2 SVGEGT. The CDR3 has 17 residues. CDR3 sequence reads: CASSYSLAGLLIHDQFF. DNA for the CDR3: TGTGCCAGCAGTTACTCGTTAGCGGGACTACTTATCCATGACCAGTTCTTC.

The chain uses TRBV12-3 or TRBV12-4 and TRBJ2-3; D remains ambiguous. The CDR3 contains 15 residues. The ends were cut back, 1 base at V and 2 bases at J, with 10 bases in the middle. CDR3 protein: CASSLGGKLTDTQYF. The CDR3 nucleotides are TGTGCCAGCAGTTTAGGGGGTAAACTCACAGATACGCAGTATTTT.

This chain uses TRBV6-5 with TRBJ1-5, with D possibly TRBD1 on 5 matching bases. The CDR3 length is 15 residues. Trimming removed 3 bases at V and 7 bases at J, with 16 bases between. Germline V lookup: CDR1 MNHEY, CDR2 SVGAGI. This chain's CDR3 is CASSYGRGTAQPQHF. In nucleotides, the CDR3 is TGTGCCAGCAGTTATGGGCGGGGGACTGCCCAGCCCCAGCATTTT.

The J gene is TRBJ2-2, the V gene TRBV27; D might be TRBD1 or TRBD2, each matching 5 bases. Per the germline V gene, CDR1 is MNHEY and CDR2 is SMNVEV (reference sequence). This CDR3 is 15 amino acids long. V dropped 4 bases and J dropped 1 base, with 10 bases sitting between them. In DNA, the CDR3 is TGTGCCAGCAGTTCACGGGACGGGAACACCGGGGAGCTGTTTTTT. It yields the protein CASSSRDGNTGELFF.

The chain recombines TRBV6-1 with TRBJ2-3; TRBD2 matches at 10 bases. The CDR3 length is 14 residues. The germline V gene encodes CDR1 MNHNS and CDR2 SASEGT. V was clipped by 10 bases and J by 2 bases; unmatched bases: 6. CDR3 nucleotides: TGTGCCACTCGGACTAGCGGAAACACAGATACGCAGTATTTT. Encoded protein: CATRTSGNTDTQYF.

The chain is built from TRBV10-3 and TRBJ1-1, with D maybe TRBD1 (6 bases). The CDR3 sequence is 15 residues long. Trimming removed 3 bases at V and 4 bases at J, with 15 bases between. Germline V CDR1 and CDR2: ENHRY, SYGVKD. The CDR3, as DNA: TGTGCCATCAGTGATCTAGCGGGACACAGCACTGAAGCTTTCTTT. Translated: CAISDLAGHSTEAFF.

This chain connects TRBV7-7 to TRBJ2-7, with D possibly TRBD2 on 6 matching bases. The length of the CDR3 is 14 residues. Germline values: CDR1 SSHAT, CDR2 FNYEAQ (reference sequence). Trimming took 6 bases from V and 7 from J, leaving 19 bases between them. The CDR3 sequence: CASSSTRRAGEQYV. The CDR3 DNA reads as TGTGCCAGCAGTTCCACGCGGAGGGCTGGAGAGCAGTACGTC.

The chain employs TRBV15 and TRBJ2-1; a possible D gene is TRBD1 (5 bases). In germline, CDR1 is LNHNV, CDR2 YYDKDF (reference sequence). The CDR3 has 12 residues. The V gene lost 5 bases and the J gene lost 7 bases, with 9 bases spanning the gap. The CDR3 spells CATSLQENEQFF. The CDR3 nucleotides read TGTGCCACCAGCCTACAGGAGAATGAGCAGTTCTTC.

V gene TRBV4-2 combines with J gene TRBJ2-5; 8 bases match TRBD2. V shed 3 bases, J shed 2 bases, and the junction held 11 bases outside the gene matches. This CDR3 spans 17 amino acids. Germline CDR1 and CDR2: LGHNA and YNFKEQ. CDR3 DNA sequence: TGTGCCAGCAGCCAGGGGGGAGCGGGAGTGGGGCAAGAGACCCAGTACTTC. This gives the protein CASSQGGAGVGQETQYF.

This clonotype was recorded at least ten times. The gene calls are TRBV6-5 and TRBJ2-2; 8 positions match TRBD1. The trim removed 2 bases at V and 4 bases at J, leaving 9 bases unmatched. The germline gives CDR1 MNHEY, CDR2 SVGAGI. The CDR3 covers 17 residues. This CDR3 is CASSYGQGAVGTGELFF. The DNA for the CDR3 is TGTGCCAGCAGTTACGGGCAGGGGGCGGTAGGCACCGGGGAGCTGTTTTTT.

The rearrangement joins TRBV27 to TRBJ2-7, with 7 bases fitting TRBD2. The V segment lost 4 bases and the J segment 5 bases; nucleotides outside the gene matches: 8. The germline V gene encodes CDR1 MNHEY and CDR2 SMNVEV (reference sequence). There are 14 residues in the CDR3. CDR3 bases: TGTGCCAGCAGTTCCCTGGGAGGGAACCACGAGCAGTACTTC. Translation: CASSSLGGNHEQYF.

This chain joins TRBV12-3 or TRBV12-4 and TRBJ2-1; 10 bases align to TRBD1. The CDR3 runs to 15 residues. With V trimmed by 7 bases and J by 7 bases, 10 bases remained unmatched. The CDR3 DNA reads as TGTGCCAGCACCTCGACAGGGGGCGCTCGGAATGAGCAGTTCTTC. Encoded protein: CASTSTGGARNEQFF.

The chain combines TRBV27 with TRBJ1-1; TRBD1 matches 10 bases. The germline gives CDR1 MNHEY, CDR2 SMNVEV (reference sequence). The CDR3 is 17 residues long. V trimming: 3 bases; J trimming: 1 base; junction bases outside the gene matches: 8. The CDR3 protein is CASSLVGQGVSNTEAFF. Here the CDR3 DNA reads TGTGCCAGCAGTTTGGTTGGACAGGGGGTTTCGAACACTGAAGCTTTCTTT.

The J gene is TRBJ2-1, the V gene TRBV6-2 or TRBV6-3; 8 bases are a match to TRBD2. The CDR3 loop spans 16 amino acids. The J segment lost 6 bases and the V segment lost 4 bases, leaving 11 bases of the junction unmatched. From germline, CDR1 is MNHEY and CDR2 SVGEGT. The CDR3, as DNA: TGTGCCAGCAGTTTGGCGGGGGGTGTATTTGTCAATGAGCAGTTCTTC. It specifies CASSLAGGVFVNEQFF.

V usage is TRBV6-2 or TRBV6-3 and J usage is TRBJ1-5, with unresolved D. The germline V gene has CDR1 MNHEY and CDR2 SVGEGT. This CDR3 is 12 amino acids long. Trimming pared 7 bases from V and 7 bases from J, leaving 11 bases between. Here the CDR3 reads CASTGGGQPQHF. The CDR3, as DNA: TGTGCCAGCACCGGAGGAGGCCAGCCCCAGCATTTT.

The rearrangement links TRBV7-2 to TRBJ2-2, with 8 bases matching TRBD2. The germline gives CDR1 SGHTA, CDR2 FQGNSA. The CDR3 is 15 residues long. V lost 5 bases to trimming and J lost 6 bases; unmatched junction nucleotides: 8. CDR3 bases: TGTGCCAGCAGCCCGATAGCGGGGTCTGCCGGGGAGCTGTTTTTT. It is translated as CASSPIAGSAGELFF.

This clonotype was seen once. The CDR3 bases are TGTGCCAGTAGTAATACAGGGACGACATACGAGCAGTACTTC. Amino acid sequence: CASSNTGTTYEQYF. This sequence joins TRBV19 and TRBJ2-7, with a possible D match to TRBD1 (6 bases). V lost 4 bases, J lost 4 bases, and 14 bases lay in between. The CDR3 length is 14 residues. The germline V gene encodes CDR1 LNHDA and CDR2 SQIVND (reference sequence).

This clonotype occurred many times. The CDR3 loop reads CSANRGGLGTEAFF. The CDR3 DNA reads as TGCAGCGCCAACAGGGGAGGGCTTGGGACTGAAGCTTTCTTT. This chain links TRBV29-1 with TRBJ1-1, with 7 bases matching TRBD1. The CDR3 has 14 residues. V was pared by 7 bases and J by 5 bases, with 13 bases of the junction left unmatched. Germline V gene lookup returns CDR1 SQVTM and CDR2 ANQGSEA.

This chain connects TRBV20-1 to TRBJ1-2; TRBD1 aligns across 7 bases. Germline values: CDR1 DFQATT, CDR2 SNEGSKA (reference sequence). With V trimmed by 5 bases and J by 0 bases, 3 bases remained unmatched. This CDR3 is built from 13 residues. The CDR3 loop reads CSAQGTANYGYTF. CDR3 nucleotides: TGCAGTGCTCAGGGGACAGCTAACTATGGCTACACCTTC.

The chain is built from TRBV18 and TRBJ1-3, with D perhaps TRBD1 (5 bases). Germline loops: CDR1 KGHSH, CDR2 LQKENI. The length of the CDR3 is 17 residues. V lost 1 base, J lost 0 bases, and 13 bases lay in between. The CDR3 loop reads CASSPRQGVNSGNTIYF. CDR3 nucleotide sequence: TGTGCCAGCTCACCACGTCAGGGCGTTAACTCTGGAAACACCATATATTTT.

This clonotype was observed many times. This chain uses TRBV12-3 or TRBV12-4 with TRBJ1-2; TRBD1 is a possible D gene (5 bases). Trimming shortened V by 5 bases and J by 0 bases, and 7 bases separated the two germline ends. This CDR3 region has 13 residues. The DNA of the CDR3 is TGTGCCAGCAGTCCGGGGGCTAACTATGGCTACACCTTC. Translation: CASSPGANYGYTF.